These 18 T cell receptor beta chains share one sample of origin, sequenced in a study of CXCR3-negative and CXCR3-positive naive CD8 T cells. The authors made the TRB cDNA libraries by 5' RACE using UMI labels. TCRdb re-called the 5' RACE reads, yielding one record per CDR3 amino acid sequence without DNA. The ten most abundant clones cover about 1.6% of a sample with tens of thousands of distinct CDR3 sequences. Sequenced material: naive CXCR3- CD8+ T cells from blood. The subset here: CD45RO-CCR7+CD27+CD95- naive CD8+ T cells lacking CXCR3 (TNR3-). Receptors originate from a human donor in good health. Some clones in this sample may be carry-over from other donors' samples.

The chain carries TRBV4-1 and TRBJ1-2. The CDR3 runs 17 residues. From germline, CDR1 is MGHRA and CDR2 YSYEKL. The CDR3: CASSQVILGRPNYGYTF.

V gene TRBV20-1 combines with J gene TRBJ2-7; the D call of TRBD1 rests on TCRdb alone, since no DNA is present to check it. Germline lookup yields CDR1 DFQATT and CDR2 SNEGSKA (reference sequence). The CDR3 contains 16 residues. Here the CDR3 reads CSASRGALREVYEQYF.

The genes are TRBV6-2 or TRBV6-3 and TRBJ1-5; TCRdb picks TRBD1, but there is no DNA to check that call. CDR3 length: 16 amino acids. The V gene's germline CDR1 is MNHEY and CDR2 SVGEGT. This chain's CDR3 is CASSYSSGGENQPQHF.

The chain couples TRBV7-2 to TRBJ2-7; TCRdb selects TRBD2, and the lack of DNA leaves this call unchecked. CDR3 size: 14 residues. Germline values: CDR1 SGHTA, CDR2 FQGNSA. The CDR3 loop reads CASSPRLDPYEQYF. Based on the CDR3 plus reference TRBV7-2 and TRBJ2-7, the full variable domain is GAGVSQSPSNKVTEKGKDVELRCDPISGHTALYWYRQSLGQGLEFLIYFQGNSAPDKSGLPSDRFSAERTGGSVSTLTIQRTQQEDSAVYLCASSPRLDPYEQYFGPGTRLTVT.

The rearrangement joins TRBV20-1 to TRBJ2-7; TCRdb returns TRBD2, unconfirmable since there is no DNA. There are 13 residues in the CDR3. Per germline, CDR1 DFQATT and CDR2 SNEGSKA (reference sequence). This CDR3 reads CSALEEWVDEQYF.

The genes are TRBV4-3 and TRBJ2-2; TCRdb outputs TRBD1, but without DNA this stays unchecked. This CDR3 spans 15 amino acids. CDR1 is LGHNA, CDR2 YSLEER, per germline. CDR3 residues: CASSQDRGNTGELFF.

The chain uses TRBV6-4 and TRBJ2-3; the TCRdb call, TRBD1, lacks DNA for checking. Germline CDR1 reads MRHNA; CDR2 reads SNTAGT. The CDR3 sequence is 15 residues long. The CDR3 reads CASSDSGRVTDTQYF.

The gene calls are TRBV27 and TRBJ1-4; TCRdb names TRBD1, which stays unverified in the absence of DNA. The CDR3 runs 14 residues. Germline V gene sequence: CDR1 MNHEY, CDR2 SMNVEV (reference sequence). The CDR3 sequence is CASSFSQGNEKLFF.

The chain is built from TRBV6-2 or TRBV6-3 and TRBJ2-7; the TCRdb D gene call, TRBD1, has no DNA to confirm it. CDR3 size: 12 residues. Germline CDR1 MNHEY, CDR2 SVGEGT. The CDR3 is CASGGQGYEQYF.

The J gene is TRBJ2-5, the V gene TRBV29-1; TCRdb lists TRBD2, though no DNA is available to test this call. CDR3 length equals 13 residues. Germline V CDR1 and CDR2: SQVTM, ANQGSEA. CDR3 loop: CSVVLAARETQYF.

The CDR3 region is CASSQTPGGPKSEQFF. This chain uses TRBV4-1 with TRBJ2-1; TCRdb names TRBD1, which stays unverified in the absence of DNA. CDR1 is MGHRA and CDR2 is YSYEKL in the germline V gene. The CDR3 has 16 amino acids.

The CDR3 sequence is CASRHPVDRGTYF. V is TRBV7-8 and J is TRBJ1-1; with no DNA, the TCRdb D assignment of TRBD1 cannot be verified. The CDR3 is 13 amino acids. CDR1 is SGHVS, CDR2 FQNEAQ, per germline.

The chain couples TRBV28 to TRBJ2-7; TCRdb indicates TRBD1, and absent DNA this call remains unverified. Germline CDR1 and CDR2: MDHEN and SYDVKM. This CDR3 is built from 17 residues. CDR3 loop: CASSAPRNRGGRYEQYF.

V gene TRBV20-1 combines with J gene TRBJ2-7; TCRdb picks TRBD1, but there is no DNA to check that call. The CDR3 contains 16 residues. Germline V gene sequence: CDR1 DFQATT, CDR2 SNEGSKA (reference sequence). CDR3 residues: CSARDFRDRGWYEQYF.

The V and J genes are TRBV29-1 and TRBJ2-7. The CDR3 extends over 13 amino acids. Per germline, CDR1 SQVTM and CDR2 ANQGSEA. The CDR3 spells CSVEDEQPYEQYF.

The chain couples TRBV29-1 to TRBJ2-3; as DNA is missing, the TRBD2 call by TCRdb cannot be tested. Germline CDR1 reads SQVTM; CDR2 reads ANQGSEA. The CDR3 runs 11 residues. The CDR3 loop is CSVGLTDTQYF.

The rearrangement uses TRBV12-3 or TRBV12-4 and TRBJ2-1; TCRdb's D call of TRBD2 is untestable without DNA. The CDR3 is 11 amino acids. CDR3 loop: CASSLTSLQFF.

The chain is built from TRBV3-1 and TRBJ2-7; TCRdb lists TRBD1, though no DNA is available to test this call. CDR3 length: 15 residues. The germline V gene has CDR1 LGHDT and CDR2 YNNKEL (reference sequence). CDR3 region: CASSQVDRGIYEQYF.